A single sample is the source of the 9 T cell receptor beta chains below, sequenced in a study of identical twins listed by TCRdb under 2016. The library relied on 5' RACE. Sequencer: Illumina HiSeq 2000. TCRdb handled the public reads itself, with Q25 trimming in fastp and clone calling in MiXCR, and kept productive beta chains. Every distinct CDR3 protein forms one entry, paired with its most common genes and DNA. The sample table holds 450,000 or so distinct CDR3 sequences, of which 20% to 25% were seen once. The ten largest clones add up to around 3% of the sample. These sequences were also reported in another study, on T cells expressing NK-cell markers.

Sequencing was performed on CD4+ T cells sorted from blood. Receptors were obtained from a woman between 18 and 29 years old in good health.

This clonotype occurred once. V gene TRBV7-9 combines with J gene TRBJ2-1; the match to TRBD2 covers 13 bases. Trimming took 4 bases from V and 5 from J; bases not matched to a gene: 8. This CDR3 is built from 17 residues. Germline lookup yields CDR1 SEHNR and CDR2 FQNEAQ (reference sequence). CDR3 bases: TGTGCCAGCAGCTCCCGACCGGGACTAGCGGGGAACAATGAGCAGTTCTTC. The encoded protein is CASSSRPGLAGNNEQFF.

This clonotype showed up many times. This chain uses TRBV3-1 with TRBJ2-7; perhaps D is TRBD1 or TRBD2 (5 bases each). Trimming shortened V by 4 bases and J by 5 bases, and 12 bases separated the two germline ends. Germline lookup yields CDR1 LGHDT and CDR2 YNNKEL (reference sequence). The CDR3 consists of 13 residues. The chain's CDR3 is CASSLWGPDEQYF. DNA for the CDR3: TGTGCCAGCAGCCTGTGGGGACCCGACGAGCAGTACTTC.

This clonotype turned up a few times. DNA of the CDR3: TGCGCCAGCAGCCCCCCCCGACACCGGAGCTCCTACAATGAGCAGTTCTTC. Its protein product is CASSPPRHRSSYNEQFF. The J gene is TRBJ2-1, the V gene TRBV5-1, with D uncertain. In germline, CDR1 is SGHRS, CDR2 YFSETQ. Between the trimmed V and J ends, which lost 4 bases and 0 bases, there was a span of 17 bases. CDR3 length equals 17 residues.

This chain links TRBV2 with TRBJ2-5; no definite D call. Germline CDR1 reads SNHLY; CDR2 reads FYNNEI. CDR3 length equals 14 residues. Between the trimmed V and J ends, which lost 7 bases and 2 bases, there was a span of 14 bases. The CDR3 DNA is TGTGCCAGCAACCCCCGGAACGCTCAAGAGACCCAGTACTTC. Protein product: CASNPRNAQETQYF. Full variable domain (outside the CDR3, taken from reference TRBV2 and TRBJ2-5): EPEVTQTPSHQVTQMGQEVILRCVPISNHLYFYWYRQILGQKVEFLVSFYNNEISEKSEIFDDQFSVERPDGSNFTLKIRSTKLEDSAMYFCASNPRNAQETQYFGPGTRLLVL.

The rearrangement joins TRBV5-5 to TRBJ2-7; D is uncertain. The V gene's germline CDR1 is SGHKS and CDR2 YYEKEE (reference sequence). The CDR3 is 12 amino acids. V lost 4 bases to trimming and J lost 2 bases, with 7 bases between them. Written as DNA, the CDR3 is TGTGCCAGCAGCATCTATACCTACGAGCAGTACTTC. Translated, it gives CASSIYTYEQYF.

This clonotype was seen ten or more times. This chain connects TRBV5-1 to TRBJ1-2; D perhaps matches TRBD1 (5 bases). Germline CDR1 and CDR2: SGHRS and YFSETQ. The CDR3 is 15 amino acids. Trimming cost V 0 bases and J 5 bases, with 14 bases left between them. The CDR3 DNA reads TGCGCCAGCAGCTTGGGACTCGGGACGGGATATGGCTACACCTTC. It specifies CASSLGLGTGYGYTF.

This clonotype was recorded a few times. This chain links TRBV12-3 or TRBV12-4 with TRBJ1-5; D remains unclear. The CDR3 spans 13 residues. With 6 bases removed from V and 8 bases from J, the gap between germline ends came to 14 bases. CDR3 residues: CASSYSSEEPQHF. Here the CDR3 DNA reads TGTGCCAGCAGCTACTCTTCCGAGGAGCCCCAGCATTTT.

The chain carries TRBV7-2 and TRBJ1-2; D remains unclear. V shed 6 bases and J shed 4 bases, with 15 bases lying between them. CDR1 is SGHTA, CDR2 FQGNSA, per germline. This CDR3 has 14 residues. For the CDR3, the DNA is TGTGCCAGCAGTTATTCGATGGGAAGCTATGGCTACACCTTC. Translation gives CASSYSMGSYGYTF. Looking up the rest from reference TRBV7-2 and TRBJ1-2 gives the full variable domain: GAGVSQSPSNKVTEKGKDVELRCDPISGHTALYWYRQSLGQGLEFLIYFQGNSAPDKSGLPSDRFSAERTGGSVSTLTIQRTQQEDSAVYLCASSYSMGSYGYTFGSGTRLTVV.

This clonotype was counted many times. The chain joins TRBV5-1 to TRBJ2-7; D not certain. Germline CDR1 is SGHRS and CDR2 is YFSETQ. V was pared by 5 bases and J by 5 bases, with 11 bases between. The CDR3 spans 12 residues. The CDR3 sequence: CASRADQHEQYF. Written as DNA, the CDR3 is TGCGCCAGCAGGGCCGACCAGCACGAGCAGTACTTC.